The clone carrying this TCR beta chain was observed many times. A sample-barcoded 5' primer and a J-beta primer mix were used in a second PCR of about 7 to 11 cycles. Via MiXCR, TCRdb re-called the 5' RACE reads, giving one row per CDR3 protein. The sample lists hundreds of thousands of distinct CDR3 sequences; roughly half were seen once. The data were taken from a study of blood T cells in healthy people across ages. This CDR3 has 8 amino acids. Trimming removed 10 bases from V and 9 bases from J, with 6 bases in between. The germline CDR1 and CDR2 sequences are MNHEY and SMNVEV (reference sequence).

The chain is built from TRBV27 and TRBJ2-5; D unclear. The sequencing sample was made of blood. The TCR was taken from a woman at least 80 years old in good health. The CDR3, as DNA: TGTGCCATTTCAGCCCAGTACTTC. Translating it yields CAISAQYF.